This TCR beta chain was obtained from a study of blood T cell repertoires in COVID-19. Donors in Cohort 3 who had recovered were those with two negative PCRs, healthcare professional clearance, or resolution of their symptoms. Generated by immunoSEQ multiplex PCR, the TCRdb table keeps only in-frame clones and is missing some. The sample lists fewer than 500,000 clones, about 87% occurring once. The CDR3 is 13 residues long. V was shortened by 0 bases and J by 7 bases, with 10 bases between the two germline ends. Germline CDR1 reads MNHEY; CDR2 reads SVGAGI. Sequenced: PBMCs or T cells enriched from blood (not recorded which). The TCR originated in a man between 25 and 39 years old who had recovered from COVID-19. The J gene is TRBJ2-7, the V gene TRBV6-5; D is ambiguous. In DNA, the CDR3 is TGTGCCAGCAGTTACTCGTCGCAGATTGAGCAGTACTTC. It specifies CASSYSSQIEQYF.